The next 5 T cell receptor beta chains were all read from a single sample in a study of T-cell reconstitution after alpha-beta-depleted transplantation in children. Molecular barcoding with unique molecular identifiers was used for the TCRbeta library. TCRdb reprocessed the PCR reads via MiXCR and lists one record per CDR3 protein. The sample lists approximately 800,000 distinct CDR3 sequences, less than 20% seen once, with under 6% in the top ten. The source material was PBMCs, mostly from graft donor cells, sampled 360 days after TCRalphabeta/CD19-depleted stem cell transplant. All receptors derive from a male patient under 18 who had a stem cell transplant for acute lymphoblastic leukemia, so the T cells may come from the graft donor.

This clonotype has a count of ten or more. A junction end diverges from the germline sequence, so it may reflect a read error. The chain employs TRBV5-1 and TRBJ2-1, with 13 bases aligning to TRBD2. Germline V lookup: CDR1 SGHRS, CDR2 YFSETQ. The CDR3 has 15 residues. In DNA form, the CDR3 reads TGTGCCAGCAGCCGGACTAGCGGGAGCTACAATGAGCAGTTCTTC. The encoded protein is CASSRTSGSYNEQFF.

This clonotype was recorded a few times. V gene TRBV29-1 combines with J gene TRBJ2-7; TRBD2 matches 7 bases. Looked up from germline, CDR1 is SQVTM and CDR2 is ANQGSEA. With V trimmed by 5 bases and J by 3 bases, 4 bases remained unmatched. There are 12 residues in the CDR3. Here the CDR3 reads CSVLLASYEQYF. The CDR3 DNA reads TGCAGCGTTTTACTAGCGAGCTACGAGCAGTACTTC.

CDR3 nucleotides: TGTGCCAGCAGCTTAGGCCCCCGAGGAGGGGAAAAACTGTTTTTT. Encoded protein: CASSLGPRGGEKLFF. V and J are TRBV7-9 and TRBJ1-4; D ambiguous. The CDR3 runs 15 residues. Germline CDR1 SEHNR, CDR2 FQNEAQ (reference sequence). Trimming stripped 1 base from V and 8 bases from J, with 14 bases between.

This sequence joins TRBV27 and TRBJ2-1; no clear D. This CDR3 has 12 amino acids. The germline V and J ends were trimmed by 5 bases and 7 bases, with 9 bases remaining between them. Germline assignment: CDR1 MNHEY and CDR2 SMNVEV (reference sequence). CDR3 region: CASSPGLNEQFF. The CDR3 nucleotides read TGTGCCAGCAGTCCCGGGTTAAATGAGCAGTTCTTC.

This rearrangement joins TRBV2 to TRBJ2-1; D is unresolved. This CDR3 comprises 12 residues. Germline-derived CDR1 and CDR2 are SNHLY and FYNNEI. Trimming removed 6 bases from V and 8 bases from J, with 11 bases in between. The CDR3 sequence is CASSPEEYEQFF. The CDR3 nucleotides are TGTGCCAGCAGCCCCGAGGAATATGAGCAGTTCTTC.